This TCR beta chain emerged from a study of regulatory T cells in long-lasting Graves disease. As to time point: newly diagnosed GD, antithyroid drugs for less than 3 months. The TCR library was prepared using RNA isolated from PBMCs. Investigators prepared the TCR beta libraries by applying iRepertoire HTBI primers and Arm-PCR of CDR3 regions. In the source study's methods: Identified across the samples were approximately 60 TRBV segments and 14 TRBJ segments. TCRdb recomputed calls from the multiplex PCR reads with MiXCR, one row per CDR3 protein. The V and J calls, along with clone size, are taken from TCRdb and not from the paper's own processing. There are about 220,000 distinct CDR3 sequences in the sample; about 19% occur only once, and 12% lies in the top ten. Remarks on this clonotype: As yet, its antigen is unknown.

Study-level findings and limits: Researchers examined only peripheral blood and not thyroid tissue.

Another study also made use of these data, one on T cells in Graves' hyperthyroidism and ophthalmopathy. From that second work: A first-round RT-PCR of the TCR CDR3 used the HTBI primer set. Most thyroid clonotypes with frequency above 0.001 were detected in blood.

The clonotype comes from a woman under 40 with Graves disease. The specimen was peripheral blood mononuclear cells (PBMCs), collected at new diagnosis, from a patient treated with antithyroid drugs.

The CDR3 region is CASSLARLGDRAGELFF. Written as DNA, the CDR3 is TGTGCCAGCAGCTTAGCGCGTCTTGGGGATAGGGCCGGGGAGCTGTTTTTT. The rearrangement joins TRBV7-8 to TRBJ2-2; D is undetermined. Germline CDR1 and CDR2: SGHVS and FQNEAQ. There are 17 residues in the CDR3. V was shortened by 0 bases and J by 6 bases, with 17 bases between the two germline ends.